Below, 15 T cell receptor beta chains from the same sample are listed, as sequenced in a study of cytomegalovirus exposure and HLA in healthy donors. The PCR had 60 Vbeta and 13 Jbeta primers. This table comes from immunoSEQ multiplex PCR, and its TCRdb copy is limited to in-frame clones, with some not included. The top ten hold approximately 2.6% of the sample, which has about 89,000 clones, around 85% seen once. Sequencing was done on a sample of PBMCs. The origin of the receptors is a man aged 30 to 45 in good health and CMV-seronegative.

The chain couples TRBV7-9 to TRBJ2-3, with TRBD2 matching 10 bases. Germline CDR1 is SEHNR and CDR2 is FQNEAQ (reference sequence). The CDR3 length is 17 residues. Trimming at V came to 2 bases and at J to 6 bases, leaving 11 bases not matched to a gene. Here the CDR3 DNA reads TGTGCCAGCAGCTTACTTCTAGCGGGGGCCCCTGGGGATACGCAGTATTTT. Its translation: CASSLLLAGAPGDTQYF.

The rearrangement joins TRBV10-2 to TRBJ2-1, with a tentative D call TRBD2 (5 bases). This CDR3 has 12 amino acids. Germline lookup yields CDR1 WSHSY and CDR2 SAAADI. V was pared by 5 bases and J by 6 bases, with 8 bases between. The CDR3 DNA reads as TGCGCCAGCAGTTTAGCGCGCAATGAGCAGTTCTTC. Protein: CASSLARNEQFF.

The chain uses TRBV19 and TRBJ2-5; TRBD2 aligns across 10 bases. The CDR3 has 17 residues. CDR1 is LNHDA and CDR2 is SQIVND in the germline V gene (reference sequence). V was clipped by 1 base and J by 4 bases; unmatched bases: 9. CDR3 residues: CASSIVRSAGGRETQYF. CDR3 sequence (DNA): TGTGCCAGTAGTATAGTTAGATCAGCGGGGGGGCGAGAGACCCAGTACTTC.

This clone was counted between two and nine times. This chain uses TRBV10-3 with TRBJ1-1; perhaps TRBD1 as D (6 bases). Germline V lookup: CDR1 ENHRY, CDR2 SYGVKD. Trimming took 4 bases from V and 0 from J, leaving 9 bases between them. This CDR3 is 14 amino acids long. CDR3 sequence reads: CAISVGGLNTEAFF. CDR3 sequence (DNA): TGTGCCATCAGTGTTGGGGGCCTGAACACTGAAGCTTTCTTT.

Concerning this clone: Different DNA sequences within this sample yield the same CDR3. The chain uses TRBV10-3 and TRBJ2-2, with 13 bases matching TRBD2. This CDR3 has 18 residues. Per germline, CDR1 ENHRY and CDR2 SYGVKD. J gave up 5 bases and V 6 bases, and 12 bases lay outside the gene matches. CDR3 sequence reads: CAISRLRTSGGQTGELFF. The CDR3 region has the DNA TGTGCCATCAGCCGCCTTAGGACTAGCGGGGGACAAACCGGGGAGCTGTTTTTT.

The CDR3 nucleotides read TGTGCCAGCAGTTCCGCGGGGACAGCTGGCTACACCTTC. Amino acids: CASSSAGTAGYTF. The chain joins TRBV6-5 to TRBJ1-2; 7 positions match TRBD1. Germline lookup yields CDR1 MNHEY and CDR2 SVGAGI. V was clipped by 4 bases and J by 7 bases; unmatched bases: 6. The CDR3 loop spans 13 amino acids.

CDR3 coding DNA: TGTGCCAGCAGCTTGAAACTAGCGGGGGGGAGGACCGGGGAGCTGTTTTTT. This codes for CASSLKLAGGRTGELFF. The chain has TRBV5-6 and TRBJ2-2, with TRBD2 matching 13 bases. J gave up 5 bases and V 1 base, and 5 bases lay outside the gene matches. Per germline, CDR1 SGHDT and CDR2 YYEEEE. There are 17 residues in the CDR3.

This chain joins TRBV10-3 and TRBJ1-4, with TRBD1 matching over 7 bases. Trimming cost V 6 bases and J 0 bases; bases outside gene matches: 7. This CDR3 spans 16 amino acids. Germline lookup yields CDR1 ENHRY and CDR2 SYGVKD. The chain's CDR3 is CAISPGQMTTNEKLFF. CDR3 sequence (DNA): TGTGCCATCAGCCCGGGACAGATGACAACTAATGAAAAACTGTTTTTT.

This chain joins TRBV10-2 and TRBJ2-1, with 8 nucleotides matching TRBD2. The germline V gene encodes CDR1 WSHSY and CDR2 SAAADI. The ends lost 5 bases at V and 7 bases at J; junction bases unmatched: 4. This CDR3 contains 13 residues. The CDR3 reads CASSFGGGNEQFF. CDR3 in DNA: TGCGCCAGCAGTTTCGGGGGGGGTAATGAGCAGTTCTTC.

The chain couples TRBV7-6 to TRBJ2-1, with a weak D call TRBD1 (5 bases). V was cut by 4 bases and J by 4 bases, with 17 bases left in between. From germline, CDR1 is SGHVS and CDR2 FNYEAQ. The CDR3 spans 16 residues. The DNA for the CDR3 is TGTGCCAGCAGCTCTAAAGGGGCAGGCTTATACAATGAGCAGTTCTTC. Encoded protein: CASSSKGAGLYNEQFF.

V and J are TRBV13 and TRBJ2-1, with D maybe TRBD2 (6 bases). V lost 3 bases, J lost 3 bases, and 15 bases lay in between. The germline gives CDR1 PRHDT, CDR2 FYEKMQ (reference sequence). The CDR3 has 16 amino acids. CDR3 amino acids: CASSFFRLGDYNEQFF. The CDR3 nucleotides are TGTGCCAGCAGCTTTTTTAGACTAGGGGACTACAATGAGCAGTTCTTC. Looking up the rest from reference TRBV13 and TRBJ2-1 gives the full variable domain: AAGVIQSPRHLIKEKRETATLKCYPIPRHDTVYWYQQGPGQDPQFLISFYEKMQSDKGSIPDRFSAQQFSDYHSELNMSSLELGDSALYFCASSFFRLGDYNEQFFGPGTRLTVL.

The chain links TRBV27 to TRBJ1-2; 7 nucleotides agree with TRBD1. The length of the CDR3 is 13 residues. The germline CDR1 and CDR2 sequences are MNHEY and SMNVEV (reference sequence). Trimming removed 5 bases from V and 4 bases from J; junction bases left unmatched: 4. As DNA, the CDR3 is TGTGCCAGCAGTGTAGGGGGCACCTATGGCTACACCTTC. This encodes CASSVGGTYGYTF.

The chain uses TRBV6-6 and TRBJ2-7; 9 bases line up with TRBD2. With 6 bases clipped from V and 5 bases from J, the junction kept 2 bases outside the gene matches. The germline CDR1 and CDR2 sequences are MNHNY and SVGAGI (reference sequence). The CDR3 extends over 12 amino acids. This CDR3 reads CASSGTSHEQYF. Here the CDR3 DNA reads TGTGCCAGCAGCGGGACTAGCCACGAGCAGTACTTC.

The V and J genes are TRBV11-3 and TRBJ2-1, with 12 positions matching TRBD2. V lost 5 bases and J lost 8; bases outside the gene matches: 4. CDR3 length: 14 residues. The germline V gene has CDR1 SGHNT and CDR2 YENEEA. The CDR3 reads CASSATSGGDEQFF. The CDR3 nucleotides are TGTGCCAGCAGCGCGACTAGCGGGGGCGATGAGCAGTTCTTC.

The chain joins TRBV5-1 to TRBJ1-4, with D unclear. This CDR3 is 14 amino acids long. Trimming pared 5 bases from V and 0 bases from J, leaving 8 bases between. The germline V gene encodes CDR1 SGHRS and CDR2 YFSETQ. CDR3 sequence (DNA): TGCGCCAGCAGGAGGACTGCAACTAATGAAAAACTGTTTTTT. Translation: CASRRTATNEKLFF.